This T cell receptor beta chain was sequenced during a study of CD4 and CD8 cells across lung adenocarcinoma regions. Samples came from patients with localized non-small cell lung adenocarcinoma. The V and J ends lost 4 bases and 2 bases respectively, with 3 bases between them. The CDR3 loop spans 11 amino acids. From germline, CDR1 is SGHAT and CDR2 FQDESV (reference sequence). One entry per CDR3 protein, called by TCRdb with MiXCR from the PCR reads. The table records about 12,000 distinct CDR3 sequences, about 45% of them present only once. In its sample, this clonotype was seen many times. V gene TRBV11-1 combines with J gene TRBJ2-7; D remains ambiguous. Sequencing was performed on CD8+ T cells from the margin of a lung tumor. This sequence originates from a male donor with lung adenocarcinoma. The CD4 and CD8 labels of this study may be unreliable. CDR3 bases: TGTGCCAGCAGCTCGGCCTACGAGCAGTACTTC. Residues: CASSSAYEQYF.